This T cell receptor (beta chain) derives from a study of blood T cell repertoires in COVID-19. Authors' analysis steps: Using reference gene primer amplification, nucleated cell counts were estimated. TCRdb's table, derived via immunoSEQ multiplex PCR, lists solely in-frame clones and lacks some. The V and J calls and clone size were taken over from that table, and D and trimming were inferred from the DNA. Counted here are 95,000 to 120,000 clones, 70% to 90% occurring once; the ten biggest clones make up roughly 3.5%. Trimming took off 3 bases at V and 1 base at J, with 7 bases between the two ends. Germline V lookup: CDR1 MNHEY, CDR2 SMNVEV (reference sequence). This CDR3 has 15 residues.

This TCR was recovered from a man between 35 and 55 years old with acute or convalescent COVID-19. The V gene is TRBV27, the J gene TRBJ1-6; D unclear. The material sequenced was peripheral blood. In DNA, the CDR3 is TGTGCCAGCAGTTTGGGAGGTTCCTATAATTCACCCCTCCACTTT. Its translation: CASSLGGSYNSPLHF.